A selection of T cell receptor beta chains follows, all from one sample in a study of graft-versus-host responses after intestinal transplantation. Sequenced by immunoSEQ multiplex PCR; TCRdb stores in-frame clones only, minus some. The data hold about 81,000 clones, with roughly nine tenths observed a single time. These receptors' antigens are unknown. The sample here was unstimulated CD4+ T cells sorted from spleen or lymph node cells, taken before intestinal transplant. The receptors shown here come from a human donor who received an intestinal transplant. Both conserved end residues are part of each CDR3. The order of the fields is CDR3 protein, CDR3 DNA, J gene, D gene, V gene, clone size. A D gene is named only where the DNA matches it firmly. Expanded clones are given a class, and other clones once, few, many or no size at all.

CASKKPGSVEKLFF,TGTGCCTCAAAAAAGCCGGGATCGGTTGAAAAACTGTTTTTT,TRBJ1-4,-,TRBV6-1,-
CASSLGTGVQIYGYTF,TGTGCCAGCAGTTTAGGCACAGGGGTCCAGATCTATGGCTACACCTTC,TRBJ1-2,TRBD1,TRBV28,-
CATSRDRTGTSGYINTQYF,TGTGCCACCAGCAGAGATCGTACCGGGACTAGCGGGTACATAAATACGCAGTATTTT,TRBJ2-3,TRBD2,TRBV15,-
CASSHLMGQGSYEQYF,TGTGCCAGCAGCCATTTGATGGGGCAGGGCTCCTACGAGCAGTACTTC,TRBJ2-7,-,TRBV14,-
CASSESVLGDKGNTIYF,TGTGCCAGCAGTGAATCCGTACTCGGGGACAAGGGAAACACCATATATTTT,TRBJ1-3,-,TRBV25-1,-
CASSLAGTSGYSYNEQFF,TGCGCCAGCAGCTTGGCTGGAACTAGCGGTTATTCCTACAATGAGCAGTTCTTC,TRBJ2-1,TRBD2,TRBV5-1,-
CAAITTGRPMNTEAFF,TGTGCCGCAATCACGACAGGGAGGCCAATGAACACTGAAGCTTTCTTT,TRBJ1-1,TRBD1,TRBV28,once
CAWSVPGGYEQYF,TGTGCCTGGAGTGTACCAGGGGGCTACGAGCAGTACTTC,TRBJ2-7,TRBD1,TRBV30,-
CASKGGGTSNQPQHF,TGTGCCAGTAAAGGGGGCGGGACAAGCAATCAGCCCCAGCATTTT,TRBJ1-5,TRBD1,TRBV19,-
CASSLDRWNTEAFF,TGTGCCAGCAGCTTGGACAGGTGGAACACTGAAGCTTTCTTT,TRBJ1-1,-,TRBV5-4,-
CASSLVPGANEKLFF,TGTGCCAGCAGCTTGGTTCCAGGGGCTAATGAAAAACTGTTTTTT,TRBJ1-4,-,TRBV5-4,few
CASLPGGPGDTQYF,TGTGCCAGTCTCCCGGGGGGGCCGGGAGATACGCAGTATTTT,TRBJ2-3,TRBD2,TRBV27,-
CASRLGLAGGGGTDTQYF,TGCGCCAGCAGACTAGGACTAGCGGGAGGCGGAGGCACAGATACGCAGTATTTT,TRBJ2-3,TRBD2,TRBV5-1,-
CAISDPGLNQPQHF,TGTGCCATCAGTGATCCGGGACTTAATCAGCCCCAGCATTTT,TRBJ1-5,-,TRBV10-3,-
CASSPGTFPYEQYF,TGTGCCAGCAGCCCCGGGACTTTCCCTTACGAGCAGTACTTC,TRBJ2-7,-,TRBV9,-
CASSPAGANYGYTF,TGTGCCAGCAGCCCAGCAGGGGCTAACTATGGCTACACCTTC,TRBJ1-2,-,TRBV27,-
CASSYPQAGELFF,TGTGCCAGCAGCTACCCACAGGCCGGGGAGCTGTTTTTT,TRBJ2-2,-,TRBV7-8,-
CASSQGDRGGGYTF,TGTGCCAGCAGCCAAGGGGACAGGGGAGGTGGCTACACCTTC,TRBJ1-2,TRBD1,TRBV4-2,-
CASSLRTGQGAYEQYF,TGTGCCAGCAGCTTAAGGACAGGACAGGGGGCCTACGAGCAGTACTTC,TRBJ2-7,TRBD1,TRBV7-3,-
CASGNLTGYYEQYF,TGTGCCAGCGGGAACCTGACAGGTTACTACGAGCAGTACTTC,TRBJ2-7,-,TRBV11-2,-
CASSYSMGGGGDTQYF,TGTGCCAGCAGTTACTCTATGGGGGGGGGAGGTGATACGCAGTATTTT,TRBJ2-3,TRBD2,TRBV6-5,-
CASRRTSGGPSSRYEQYF,TGTGCCAGCAGGCGGACTAGCGGGGGCCCTTCCTCCCGCTACGAGCAGTACTTC,TRBJ2-7,TRBD2,TRBV28,-
CASSPDRAGGYNEQFF,TGTGCCAGCAGCCCAGACAGGGCCGGGGGTTACAATGAGCAGTTCTTC,TRBJ2-1,-,TRBV28,-
CASSEGQAGGRDTQYF,TGTGCCAGCAGTGAAGGCCAAGCGGGGGGGCGAGATACGCAGTATTTT,TRBJ2-3,TRBD2,TRBV6-1,-
CAQPQVPNTGELFF,TGTGCCCAGCCCCAGGTGCCGAACACCGGGGAGCTGTTTTTT,TRBJ2-2,-,TRBV21-1,-
CASSRQGAITGELFF,TGTGCCAGCAGCCGACAGGGGGCAATCACCGGGGAGCTGTTTTTT,TRBJ2-2,TRBD1,TRBV6-1,once
CASSIGGLNYGYTF,TGTGCCAGTAGTATAGGGGGACTCAACTATGGCTACACCTTC,TRBJ1-2,-,TRBV19,-
CASRASSGNTIYF,TGTGCCAGCAGGGCCAGCTCTGGAAACACCATATATTTT,TRBJ1-3,-,TRBV6-1,-